This T cell receptor (beta chain) was found in a study of CD8+CD57+ T cells in acquired aplastic anemia. Study-wide background: Sorted CD4+ and CD8+ cells gave a mean 3.2 ug DNA, range 0.2 to 27.4 ug. Study observations and caveats: Patients and controls shared fewer than 30 CD8+ CDR3 sequences. Simpson's diversity of CD8+ cells was not significantly different in patients compared with controls.

Genomic DNA was employed as the template in profiling TCR beta VDJ and CDR3. TCRdb reprocessed the reads via MiXCR and lists one record per CDR3 protein. The sample carries some 160,000 distinct CDR3 sequences, more than 40% recorded once. Only patients with CD8+CD57+ cell expansion on flow cytometry were chosen for sequencing. Everyone among the patients had severe acquired aplastic anemia. To note about this clonotype: Its target is not known.

V lost 5 bases to trimming and J lost 6 bases; unmatched junction nucleotides: 3. This CDR3 region has 12 residues. Germline assignment: CDR1 SGHTA and CDR2 FQGNSA. The TCR sequence derives from a human donor with aplastic anemia. What was sequenced was sorted CD4+, CD8+, or CD8+CD57+ T cells (not recorded which) from PBMCs. This sequence joins TRBV7-2 and TRBJ1-1; 7 bases line up with TRBD1. Written as DNA, the CDR3 is TGTGCCAGCAGCCCCGGGACAGCTGAAGCTTTCTTT. Protein product: CASSPGTAEAFF. The full variable domain, in which reference TRBV7-2 and TRBJ1-1 provide the parts outside the CDR3, is GAGVSQSPSNKVTEKGKDVELRCDPISGHTALYWYRQSLGQGLEFLIYFQGNSAPDKSGLPSDRFSAERTGGSVSTLTIQRTQQEDSAVYLCASSPGTAEAFFGQGTRLTVV.